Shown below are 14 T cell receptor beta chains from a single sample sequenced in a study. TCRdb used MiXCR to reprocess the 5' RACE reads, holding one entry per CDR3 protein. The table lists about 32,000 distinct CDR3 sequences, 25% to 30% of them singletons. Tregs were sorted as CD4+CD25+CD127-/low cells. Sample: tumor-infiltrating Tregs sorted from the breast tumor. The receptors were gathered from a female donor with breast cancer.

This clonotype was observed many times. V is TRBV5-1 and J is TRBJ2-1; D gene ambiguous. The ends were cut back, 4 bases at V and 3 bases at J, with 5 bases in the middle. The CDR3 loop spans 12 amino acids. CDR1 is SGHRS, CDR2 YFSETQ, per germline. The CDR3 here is CASSPGYNEQFF. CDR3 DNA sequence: TGCGCCAGCAGCCCCGGCTACAATGAGCAGTTCTTC.

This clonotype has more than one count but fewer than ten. The CDR3: CASSYSKVAGANEQFF. The CDR3 DNA sequence: TGTGCCAGCAGTTACTCGAAGGTAGCGGGGGCCAATGAGCAGTTCTTC. This sequence joins TRBV6-2 or TRBV6-3 and TRBJ2-1, with 9 bases matching TRBD2. The CDR3 spans 16 residues. The J segment lost 6 bases and the V segment lost 0 bases, leaving 6 bases of the junction unmatched. Germline values: CDR1 MNHEY, CDR2 SVGEGT.

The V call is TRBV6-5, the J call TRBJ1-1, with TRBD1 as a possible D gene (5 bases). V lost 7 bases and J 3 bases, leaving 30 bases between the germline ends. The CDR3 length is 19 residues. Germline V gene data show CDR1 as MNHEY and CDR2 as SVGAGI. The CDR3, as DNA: TGTGCCAGCAAACGCAAGGGGCTACAGGAAGAGCGTGAGGACACTGAAGCTTTCTTT. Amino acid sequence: CASKRKGLQEEREDTEAFF.

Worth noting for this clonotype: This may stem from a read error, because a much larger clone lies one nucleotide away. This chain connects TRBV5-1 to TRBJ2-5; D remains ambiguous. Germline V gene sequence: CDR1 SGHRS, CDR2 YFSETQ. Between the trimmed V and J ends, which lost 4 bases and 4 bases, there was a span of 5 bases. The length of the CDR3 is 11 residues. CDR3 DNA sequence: TGCGCCAGCAGCGTGTCAGAGACCCAGTACTTC. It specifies CASSVSETQYF.

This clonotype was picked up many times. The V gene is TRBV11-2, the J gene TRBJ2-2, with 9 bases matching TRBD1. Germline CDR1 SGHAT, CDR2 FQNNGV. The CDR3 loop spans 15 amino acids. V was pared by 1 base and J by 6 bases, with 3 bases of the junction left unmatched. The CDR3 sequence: CASSLAGTGPGELFF. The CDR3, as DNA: TGTGCCAGCAGCTTAGCCGGGACAGGGCCCGGGGAGCTGTTTTTT.

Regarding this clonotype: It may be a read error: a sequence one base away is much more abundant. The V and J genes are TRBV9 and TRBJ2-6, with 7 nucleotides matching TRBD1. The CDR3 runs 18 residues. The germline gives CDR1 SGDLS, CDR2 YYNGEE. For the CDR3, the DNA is TGTGCCAGCAGCGTCACCCCGGGACAGCTCTCTGGGGCCATCGTCCTGACTTTC. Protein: CASSVTPGQLSGAIVLTF.

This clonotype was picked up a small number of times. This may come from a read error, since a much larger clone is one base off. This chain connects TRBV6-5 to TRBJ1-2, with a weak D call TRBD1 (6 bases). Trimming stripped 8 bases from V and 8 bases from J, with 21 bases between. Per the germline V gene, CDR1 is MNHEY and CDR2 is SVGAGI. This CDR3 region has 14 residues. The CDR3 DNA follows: TGTGCCAGCTACCCGCGGCGGCAGGGGCAAGGCTACACCTTC. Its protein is CASYPRRQGQGYTF.

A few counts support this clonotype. The CDR3 here is CATSEGNTYGYTF. The CDR3 nucleotides read TGTGCCACCAGTGAGGGGAACACCTATGGCTACACCTTC. The rearrangement links TRBV24-1 to TRBJ1-2; D uncertain. This CDR3 contains 13 residues. Germline lookup yields CDR1 KGHDR and CDR2 SFDVKD. Trimming cost V 4 bases and J 4 bases, with 9 bases left between them.

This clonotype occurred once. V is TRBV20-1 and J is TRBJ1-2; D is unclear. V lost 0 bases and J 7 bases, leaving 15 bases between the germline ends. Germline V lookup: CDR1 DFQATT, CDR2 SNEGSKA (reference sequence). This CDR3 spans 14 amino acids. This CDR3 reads CSARDVGRASGYTF. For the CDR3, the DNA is TGCAGTGCTAGAGACGTCGGGAGGGCTAGTGGCTACACCTTC.

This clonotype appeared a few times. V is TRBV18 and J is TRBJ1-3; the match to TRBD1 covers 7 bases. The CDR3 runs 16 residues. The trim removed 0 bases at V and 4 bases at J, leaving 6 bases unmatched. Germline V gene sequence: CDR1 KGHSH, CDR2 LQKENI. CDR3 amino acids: CASSPPDRVSGNTIYF. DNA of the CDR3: TGTGCCAGCTCACCACCCGACAGGGTTTCCGGAAACACCATATATTTT.

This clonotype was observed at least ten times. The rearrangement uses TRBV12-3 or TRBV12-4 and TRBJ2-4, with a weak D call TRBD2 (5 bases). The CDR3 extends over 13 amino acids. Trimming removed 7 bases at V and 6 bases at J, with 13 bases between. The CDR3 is CASTYTRGNIQYF. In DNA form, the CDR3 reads TGTGCCAGCACCTATACCCGGGGAAACATTCAGTACTTC.

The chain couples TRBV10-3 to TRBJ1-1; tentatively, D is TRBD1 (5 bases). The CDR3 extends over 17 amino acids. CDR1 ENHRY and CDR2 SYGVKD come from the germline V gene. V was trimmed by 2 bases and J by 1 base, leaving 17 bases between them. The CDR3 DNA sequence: TGTGCCATCAGTGAGAGGGGACGGACTATGGCGAACACTGAAGCTTTCTTT. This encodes CAISERGRTMANTEAFF.

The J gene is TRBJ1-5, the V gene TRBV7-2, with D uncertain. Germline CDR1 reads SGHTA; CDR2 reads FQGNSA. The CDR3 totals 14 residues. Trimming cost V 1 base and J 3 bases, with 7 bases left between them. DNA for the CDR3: TGTGCCAGCAGCTTAGGGCCACTCAATCAGCCCCAGCATTTT. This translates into CASSLGPLNQPQHF. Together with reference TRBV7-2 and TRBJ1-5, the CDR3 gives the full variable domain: GAGVSQSPSNKVTEKGKDVELRCDPISGHTALYWYRQSLGQGLEFLIYFQGNSAPDKSGLPSDRFSAERTGGSVSTLTIQRTQQEDSAVYLCASSLGPLNQPQHFGDGTRLSIL.

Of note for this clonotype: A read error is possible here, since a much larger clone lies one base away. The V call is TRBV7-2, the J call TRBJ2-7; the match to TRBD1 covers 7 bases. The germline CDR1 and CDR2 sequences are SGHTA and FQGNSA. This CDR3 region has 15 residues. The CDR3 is CVSSSYRGWPYEQYF. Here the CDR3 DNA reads TGTGTCAGCAGCTCCTACAGGGGATGGCCCTACGAGCAGTACTTC.